What follows describes a single TCR beta chain. These data belong to a study of low-dose radiotherapy and immunotherapy resistance in tumors. About the study: Every six weeks patients received intravenous ipilimumab 1 mg/kg, and every two weeks they received intravenous nivolumab 240 mg. The 200 mg/m2 dose of intravenous cyclophosphamide was given every two weeks, one day before radiation and immunotherapy.

The presence of advanced solid tumors lacking tumor-infiltrating lymphocytes characterized eligible patients. Primers used for first-strand cDNA, a TRAV- and TRBV-specific set, covered both alpha and beta chains. With a constant-region primer and a V-primer adapter, TCRs were subjected to roughly 20 PCR cycles of amplification. mRNA that had been isolated underwent amplification through in vitro transcription. TCRdb redid the calling of the reads with MiXCR, one entry per CDR3 protein. Of approximately 14,000 distinct CDR3 sequences listed, 40% to 60% are singletons. The CDR3 loop spans 14 amino acids. Trimming cost V 4 bases and J 7 bases; bases outside gene matches: 8. Germline CDR1 is MNHNS and CDR2 is SASEGT.

The clonotype comes from a human donor with advanced metastatic prostate, ovarian, gallbladder or colorectal cancer (not recorded which). This table probably holds off-target reads from a library built for another chain. The gene calls are TRBV6-1 and TRBJ1-2; the match to TRBD1 covers 8 bases. The CDR3 loop reads CASSATGDLLGYTF. The DNA of the CDR3 is TGTGCCAGCAGTGCGACAGGGGACCTCCTTGGCTACACCTTC.